The 24 T cell receptor beta chains in this list originate from one sample, sequenced in a study of cytomegalovirus exposure and HLA in healthy donors. The primer mix had 60 Vbeta and 13 Jbeta primers. The repertoire was sequenced with immunoSEQ multiplex PCR; TCRdb's copy has only in-frame clones and lacks some. Here the sample spans about 140,000 clones, 65% to 75% being singletons. Source material: PBMCs. These receptors all come from a man between 60 and 75 years old in good health and CMV-seronegative.

This chain connects TRBV15 to TRBJ2-5; D may be TRBD2 (6 bases). The V gene lost 3 bases and the J gene lost 1 base, with 6 bases spanning the gap. The germline V gene has CDR1 LNHNV and CDR2 YYDKDF (reference sequence). CDR3 size: 13 residues. The CDR3 coding sequence is TGTGCCACCAGCAGGGGGGGCCAAGAGACCCAGTACTTC. As protein: CATSRGGQETQYF.

The J gene is TRBJ1-4, the V gene TRBV6-5; perhaps TRBD1 as D (6 bases). This CDR3 spans 15 amino acids. CDR1 is MNHEY, CDR2 SVGAGI, per germline. Trimming pared 6 bases from V and 2 bases from J, leaving 13 bases between. CDR3 sequence: CASSMGGGTNEKLFF. CDR3 DNA sequence: TGTGCCAGCAGCATGGGGGGGGGCACTAATGAAAAACTGTTTTTT.

The V gene is TRBV4-1, the J gene TRBJ2-2, with a weak D call TRBD2 (5 bases). This CDR3 contains 16 residues. CDR1 is MGHRA, CDR2 YSYEKL, per germline. V was cut by 4 bases and J by 4 bases, with 16 bases left in between. This CDR3 is CASSRGRTLGTGELFF. DNA for the CDR3: TGCGCCAGCAGCCGAGGGAGAACTTTAGGCACCGGGGAGCTGTTTTTT.

The chain couples TRBV7-9 to TRBJ1-2; tentatively, D is TRBD1 (6 bases). CDR1 and CDR2 from the germline V gene are SEHNR and FQNEAQ (reference sequence). V was cut by 2 bases and J by 0 bases, with 16 bases left in between. The CDR3 runs to 17 residues. CDR3 loop: CASSLSSRQAANYGYTF. The CDR3 DNA reads as TGTGCCAGCAGCTTATCCTCGAGACAGGCCGCTAACTATGGCTACACCTTC.

The chain is built from TRBV19 and TRBJ1-1, with no clear D. The CDR3 contains 15 residues. The germline CDR1 and CDR2 sequences are LNHDA and SQIVND (reference sequence). Trimming removed 7 bases at V and 1 base at J, with 16 bases between. The CDR3 spells CASNEQTLSNTEAFF. The CDR3 coding sequence is TGTGCCAGTAACGAACAGACCCTCTCGAACACTGAAGCTTTCTTT.

This clone was counted ten times or more. The chain uses TRBV6-1 and TRBJ1-6, with D uncertain. CDR3 length equals 15 residues. The V end was cut by 2 bases, the J end by 8 bases, with 13 bases between. CDR1 is MNHNS and CDR2 is SASEGT in the germline V gene. Here the CDR3 reads CASSESGRSHSPLHF. CDR3 coding DNA: TGTGCCAGCAGTGAAAGCGGCAGAAGTCATTCACCCCTCCACTTT.

The chain is built from TRBV29-1 and TRBJ2-3, with 9 bases that match TRBD1. Germline V gene data show CDR1 as SQVTM and CDR2 as ANQGSEA. The length of the CDR3 is 14 residues. With V trimmed by 7 bases and J by 0 bases, 5 bases remained unmatched. CDR3 sequence: CSAMTGGSTDTQYF. CDR3 coding DNA: TGCAGCGCTATGACAGGGGGAAGCACAGATACGCAGTATTTT.

This chain joins TRBV7-2 and TRBJ2-1; 12 nucleotides agree with TRBD2. Losses at the gene ends were 5 bases for V and 2 bases for J; bases not matched to a gene: 10. The CDR3 extends over 18 amino acids. Germline CDR1 is SGHTA and CDR2 is FQGNSA. The CDR3 loop reads CASSRVATSGGTYNEQFF. CDR3 nucleotide sequence: TGTGCCAGCAGCCGCGTTGCGACTAGCGGGGGCACCTACAATGAGCAGTTCTTC.

This chain links TRBV5-4 with TRBJ2-7, with D possibly being TRBD2 (6 bases). This CDR3 spans 13 amino acids. Trimming pared 5 bases from V and 4 bases from J, leaving 13 bases between. Per germline, CDR1 SGHNT and CDR2 YYREEE (reference sequence). Here the CDR3 DNA reads TGTGCCAGCAGTCGGGTGGGGGGATACGAGCAGTACTTC. Amino acid sequence: CASSRVGGYEQYF.

CDR3: CAWSPSLGQVYEQYF. The CDR3 coding sequence is TGTGCCTGGAGTCCTAGCCTGGGACAGGTTTACGAGCAGTACTTC. The V and J genes are TRBV30 and TRBJ2-7, with 8 nucleotides matching TRBD1. The germline V gene has CDR1 GTSNPN and CDR2 SVGIG (reference sequence). V gave up 2 bases and J gave up 4 bases; unmatched junction bases: 10. CDR3 length: 15 amino acids.

The chain combines TRBV5-6 with TRBJ2-1; weak D call: TRBD2 (6 bases). Germline lookup yields CDR1 SGHDT and CDR2 YYEEEE. V lost 0 bases and J lost 5, with 12 bases in between. The CDR3 is 15 residues long. CDR3 region: CASSLVEGRDNEQFF. The CDR3 nucleotides are TGTGCCAGCAGCTTGGTGGAGGGCCGGGACAATGAGCAGTTCTTC.

This clone was seen a few times. J is TRBJ1-4 and V is TRBV19; weak D call: TRBD1 (6 bases). This CDR3 has 11 amino acids. Germline CDR1 and CDR2: LNHDA and SQIVND (reference sequence). V lost 6 bases, J lost 16 bases, and 15 bases lay in between. CDR3 sequence: CASRGTGTPFF. The CDR3, as DNA: TGTGCCAGTAGGGGGACCGGGACACCGTTTTTT.

The rearrangement links TRBV4-2 to TRBJ2-5, with D possibly matching TRBD2 (7 bases). The last part of the DNA fits TRBJ2-7 better; the J call may be wrong. Germline V lookup: CDR1 LGHNA, CDR2 YNFKEQ. The CDR3 runs 16 residues. CDR3 DNA: TGTGCCAGCAGCGGTCACGGGGCTGGGGCGGGGGCCGAGCAGTACTTC. Its translation: CASSGHGAGAGAEQYF.

The rearrangement links TRBV6-6 to TRBJ2-3; possibly TRBD2 for D (6 bases). Deletions cut 2 bases from V and 2 bases from J, with 14 bases between. Germline loops: CDR1 MNHNY, CDR2 SVGAGI (reference sequence). The CDR3 covers 16 residues. The CDR3 here is CASSYGGQVDTDTQYF. The CDR3 DNA is TGTGCCAGCAGTTACGGAGGGCAAGTAGACACAGATACGCAGTATTTT.

In its sample, this clone was seen a few times. This chain joins TRBV2 and TRBJ1-5, with 10 bases lining up with TRBD1. With V trimmed by 3 bases and J by 7 bases, 6 bases remained unmatched. From germline, CDR1 is SNHLY and CDR2 FYNNEI. This CDR3 contains 15 residues. Written as DNA, the CDR3 is TGTGCCAGCAGTGATTGGACAGGGGGTGAACAGCCCCAGCATTTT. This translates into CASSDWTGGEQPQHF.

This chain connects TRBV5-1 to TRBJ1-5, with 8 nucleotides matching TRBD1. CDR3 length: 14 amino acids. From germline, CDR1 is SGHRS and CDR2 YFSETQ. Germline trimming cut 4 bases from V and 5 bases from J; bases unmatched to any gene: 5. CDR3 sequence reads: CASSEGQVDQPQHF. For the CDR3, the DNA is TGCGCCAGCAGCGAGGGACAGGTGGATCAGCCCCAGCATTTT.

The J gene is TRBJ1-1, the V gene TRBV7-3, with 11 bases identical to TRBD1. This CDR3 contains 16 residues. The trim removed 5 bases at V and 0 bases at J, leaving 5 bases unmatched. Germline assignment: CDR1 SGHTA and CDR2 FQGTGA. CDR3 bases: TGTGCCAGCAGCGCCGGGACAGGGGGTCTGAACACTGAAGCTTTCTTT. This gives the protein CASSAGTGGLNTEAFF.

The chain employs TRBV7-2 and TRBJ2-1, with D possibly matching TRBD2 (6 bases). The CDR3 totals 15 residues. The V end was cut by 5 bases, the J end by 0 bases, with 11 bases between. The germline V gene encodes CDR1 SGHTA and CDR2 FQGNSA. CDR3 sequence (DNA): TGTGCCAGCAGCCTACGGGAGAGCTCCTACAATGAGCAGTTCTTC. Residues: CASSLRESSYNEQFF.

This chain joins TRBV5-1 and TRBJ2-3, with D perhaps matching TRBD2 (5 bases). The CDR3 sequence is 13 residues long. The V and J ends lost 2 bases and 1 base respectively, with 5 bases between them. In germline, CDR1 is SGHRS, CDR2 YFSETQ. This CDR3 reads CASSFGGTDTQYF. The CDR3 DNA reads as TGCGCCAGCAGCTTCGGGGGCACAGATACGCAGTATTTT.

This clone was counted between two and nine times. The chain joins TRBV27 to TRBJ1-2; 8 bases line up with TRBD1. The CDR3 totals 14 residues. CDR1 and CDR2 from the germline V gene are MNHEY and SMNVEV (reference sequence). Trimming removed 6 bases from V and 2 bases from J; junction bases left unmatched: 5. The CDR3 DNA reads as TGTGCCAGCAGGGTGCAGGGGGCGAACTATGGCTACACCTTC. Translated, it gives CASRVQGANYGYTF.

The rearrangement uses TRBV6-5 and TRBJ2-3; perhaps TRBD2 as D (7 bases). The CDR3 is 14 amino acids. The V gene's germline CDR1 is MNHEY and CDR2 SVGAGI. Trimming stripped 7 bases from V and 0 bases from J, with 11 bases between. CDR3 protein: CASKRGASTDTQYF. CDR3 bases: TGTGCCAGCAAACGGGGGGCCAGCACAGATACGCAGTATTTT.

This chain links TRBV30 with TRBJ2-5; 13 bases line up with TRBD2. The end of the DNA aligns better with TRBJ2-7, so the J call may be wrong. Germline V gene data show CDR1 as GTSNPN and CDR2 as SVGIG (reference sequence). There are 17 residues in the CDR3. CDR3 bases: TGTGCCTGGAGCAGACTAGCGGGAGGTCTGAGCTCCTACGAGCAGTACTTC. Translated: CAWSRLAGGLSSYEQYF.

This clone turned up a few times. The V gene is TRBV11-2, the J gene TRBJ1-1; D is unresolved. Germline V gives CDR1 SGHAT, CDR2 FQNNGV. The CDR3 consists of 11 residues. The V and J ends lost 0 bases and 11 bases respectively, with 7 bases between them. The CDR3 bases are TGTGCCAGCAGCTTAGACAGGTGGGCTTTCTTT. Translation: CASSLDRWAFF.

The chain recombines TRBV19 with TRBJ2-5, with 8 bases matching TRBD1. CDR3 length: 13 amino acids. The trim removed 5 bases at V and 6 bases at J, leaving 5 bases unmatched. The germline V gene has CDR1 LNHDA and CDR2 SQIVND (reference sequence). The CDR3 DNA reads as TGTGCCAGTAGTCAAGACAGGGGAAAGACCCAGTACTTC. Its protein is CASSQDRGKTQYF. The entire variable domain, with the rest obtained from reference TRBV19 and TRBJ2-5, is as follows: DGGITQSPKYLFRKEGQNVTLSCEQNLNHDAMYWYRQDPGQGLRLIYYSQIVNDFQKGDIAEGYSVSREKKESFPLTVTSAQKNPTAFYLCASSQDRGKTQYFGPGTRLLVL.